This T cell receptor (beta chain) was recovered during a study of T cells in Graves' hyperthyroidism and ophthalmopathy. About the study: Once the initial diagnosis was made, peripheral blood was obtained before any treatment.

This CDR3 region has 15 residues. V gave up 0 bases and J gave up 7 bases, with 13 bases separating them. Germline assignment: CDR1 SGDLS and CDR2 YYNGEE. Patients aged 18 to 65 had newly diagnosed hyperthyroidism lasting under 2 months. Clinical symptoms, serum thyroxine, TRAb, thyroid ultrasound and orbital computed tomography informed diagnoses. This sample holds PBMCs from under 11 ml fresh peripheral blood. RNA transcripts served as the template for amplifying TCR beta CDR3 regions. In the first-round RT-PCR of the TCR CDR3, the HTBI primer set was used. MiXCR, applied by TCRdb to the multiplex PCR reads, yields one record per CDR3 protein. The sample holds 300,000 to 450,000 distinct CDR3 sequences; around a sixth are singletons and the top ten take about 27%.

The TCR originated in a woman aged 18 to 35 with Graves' hyperthyroidism that later progressed to Graves' ophthalmopathy. The chain links TRBV9 to TRBJ1-4; D is undetermined. Sequencing was performed on blood. CDR3 coding DNA: TGTGCCAGCAGCGTAGAAGGAGCCTATGTTGAAAAACTGTTTTTT. Amino acid sequence: CASSVEGAYVEKLFF.